This T cell receptor beta chain was identified in a study of CD8 T cells in ankylosing spondylitis. Regarding the study as a whole: Seemingly characteristic of ankylosing spondylitis blood was a TCR beta motif consisting of several highly homologous variants.

Per germline, CDR1 DFQATT and CDR2 SNEGSKA (reference sequence). The CDR3 sequence is 16 residues long. The ends lost 1 base at V and 6 bases at J; junction bases unmatched: 10. Using its own MiXCR run on the 5' RACE reads, TCRdb lists one record per CDR3 protein. Of 670,000 or so distinct CDR3 sequences listed, around 20% are singletons. This clonotype has ten or more counts. Its antigen is unidentified. The sequenced sample consisted of blood, either unsorted or a sorted T cell fraction (not recorded which). The receptor's source is a male donor with ankylosing spondylitis. The chain couples TRBV20-1 to TRBJ1-5, with 9 bases lining up with TRBD1. CDR3: CSARGTGDLWAQPQHF. In DNA, the CDR3 is TGCAGTGCTAGAGGGACAGGGGACCTCTGGGCTCAGCCCCAGCATTTT.